This T cell receptor beta chain was obtained from a study of memory CD4+ T cells and cytomegalovirus serostatus. The sort gate was single viable CD3+CD4+CD8-CD45RO+ cells for memory CD4+ T cells. Serostatus was set by detecting CMV pp150, pp28, p38, p52 IgG. Study-level points and caveats: Suggested: most of the CMV-linked TCR signature lies in CD4+ memory cells. 67 of 164 known CMV-associated TCRbeta sequences appeared in CD4+ memory.

The V end lost 3 bases, the J end lost 8 bases, and 16 bases lay between the germline ends. This CDR3 region has 13 residues. Germline V CDR1 and CDR2: SQVTM, ANQGSEA. This clone was picked up a small number of times. Antigen unknown. TCRdb's copy holds only in-frame clones and misses some; the assay was immunoSEQ multiplex PCR. This sample has approximately 30,000 clones, with about 75% found just once. This TCR was sampled from an adult in good health and CMV-seronegative. Some clones in this sample may be carry-over from other donors' samples. The sequenced sample was memory CD4+ T cells from blood. The chain carries TRBV29-1 and TRBJ1-2; no firm D call. CDR3 sequence reads: CSVDPGGVQGYTF. CDR3 DNA: TGCAGCGTTGACCCCGGCGGGGTGCAGGGCTACACCTTC. Based on the CDR3 plus reference TRBV29-1 and TRBJ1-2, the full variable domain is SAVISQKPSRDICQRGTSLTIQCQVDSQVTMMFWYRQQPGQSLTLIATANQGSEATYESGFVIDKFPISRPNLTFSTLTVSNMSPEDSSIYLCSVDPGGVQGYTFGSGTRLTVV.